The 9 T cell receptor beta chains presented below share a single source sample, sequenced in a study of blood T cell repertoires in COVID-19. The repertoire was sequenced with immunoSEQ multiplex PCR; TCRdb's copy has only in-frame clones and lacks some. The repertoire holds 300,000 or so clones, with 80% to 90% as singletons. Sequences were obtained from PBMCs or T cells enriched from blood (not recorded which). The receptors originated from a woman aged 18-29 years who had recovered from COVID-19.

The J gene is TRBJ2-6, the V gene TRBV30; D call uncertain. The CDR3 covers 14 residues. Trimming cost V 5 bases and J 0 bases, with 8 bases left between them. Germline lookup yields CDR1 GTSNPN and CDR2 SVGIG (reference sequence). The CDR3 nucleotides are TGTGCCTGGGATCGCGGCTCTGGGGCCAACGTCCTGACTTTC. It encodes CAWDRGSGANVLTF.

V and J are TRBV28 and TRBJ2-1, with D maybe TRBD1 (5 bases). The germline CDR1 and CDR2 sequences are MDHEN and SYDVKM. The ends were cut back, 1 base at V and 2 bases at J, with 18 bases in the middle. The CDR3 spans 18 residues. CDR3 sequence: CASSLSALGQGTYNEQFF. The CDR3 DNA sequence: TGTGCCAGCAGTTTATCAGCTTTGGGCCAGGGAACCTACAATGAGCAGTTCTTC.

The chain couples TRBV5-5 to TRBJ1-5; the D gene is possibly TRBD1 (5 bases). CDR1 is SGHKS and CDR2 is YYEKEE in the germline V gene (reference sequence). This CDR3 spans 14 amino acids. The V end lost 4 bases, the J end lost 5 bases, and 13 bases lay between the germline ends. CDR3 region: CASSLGPGDQPQHF. The CDR3 DNA sequence: TGTGCCAGCAGCCTGGGGCCAGGCGATCAGCCCCAGCATTTT.

This clone turned up a few times. The rearrangement joins TRBV4-1 to TRBJ1-3; 7 bases fit TRBD1. The CDR3 contains 16 residues. The V gene's germline CDR1 is MGHRA and CDR2 YSYEKL. Losses at the gene ends were 2 bases for V and 3 bases for J; bases not matched to a gene: 7. The CDR3 reads CASSQPSRDSGNTIYF. Written as DNA, the CDR3 is TGCGCCAGCAGCCAACCTAGTCGGGACAGTGGAAACACCATATATTTT.

The J gene is TRBJ1-2, the V gene TRBV29-1, with 7 nucleotides matching TRBD1. The V gene's germline CDR1 is SQVTM and CDR2 ANQGSEA. This CDR3 comprises 12 residues. With V trimmed by 7 bases and J by 3 bases, 5 bases remained unmatched. The CDR3 protein is CSASGTDYGYTF. The CDR3 region has the DNA TGCAGCGCTTCCGGGACAGACTATGGCTACACCTTC.

V and J are TRBV3-1 (or the pseudogene TRBV3-2) and TRBJ2-7; the match to TRBD1 covers 8 bases. Germline loops: CDR1 LGHDT, CDR2 YNNKEL (reference sequence). The CDR3 runs to 13 residues. The ends lost 8 bases at V and 3 bases at J; junction bases unmatched: 6. The CDR3 region has the DNA TGTGCCAGCGGGGCAGGGGGCATCTACGAGCAGTACTTC. This encodes CASGAGGIYEQYF.

This clone was seen only once. The chain recombines TRBV9 with TRBJ1-1, with no clear D. The V gene lost 0 bases and the J gene lost 6 bases, with 6 bases spanning the gap. Per germline, CDR1 SGDLS and CDR2 YYNGEE. The CDR3 contains 12 residues. CDR3 in amino acids: CASSVGSAEAFF. Here the CDR3 DNA reads TGTGCCAGCAGCGTAGGGTCGGCTGAAGCTTTCTTT.

The genes are TRBV6-5 and TRBJ1-2, with 9 bases aligning to TRBD1. Per germline, CDR1 MNHEY and CDR2 SVGAGI. The V gene end was trimmed by 6 bases and the J gene end by 4 bases; junction bases not matched to a gene: 9. The length of the CDR3 is 15 residues. The CDR3 DNA follows: TGTGCCAGCAGGCCGGGACAGGGTTACGGCTATGGCTACACCTTC. Translation: CASRPGQGYGYGYTF.

The V gene is TRBV10-2, the J gene TRBJ1-3; tentatively, D is TRBD1 (6 bases). V lost 4 bases and J 3 bases, leaving 19 bases between the germline ends. The CDR3 covers 17 residues. From germline, CDR1 is WSHSY and CDR2 SAAADI. This CDR3 is CASSAVSAGAFGNTIYF. CDR3 DNA: TGCGCCAGCAGTGCGGTTTCCGCAGGGGCTTTTGGAAACACCATATATTTT.